Below are 26 T cell receptor beta chains sequenced from a single sample in a study of T cell clonality in common variable immunodeficiency. Only in-frame clones appear in the TCRdb table, and some are missing; sequencing was by immunoSEQ multiplex PCR. The sample holds around 60,000 clones, and no clone turns up only once. The sequenced sample consisted of peripheral blood mononuclear cells. Receptor source: a person aged 18 to 69 in good health.

This clone was detected many times. Partial CDR3 DNA: TGTGCCAGCTCAGGGGACAGAAGATCACCC. It is translated as CASSGDRRSP. The whole CDR3 reads CASSGDRRSPLHF. V and J are TRBV18 and TRBJ1-6; TRBD1 matches 7 bases. The CDR3 extends 3 residues past the end of the read, so its final part is completed from the germline J gene. The CDR3 is 13 amino acids. Germline V gene sequence: CDR1 KGHSH, CDR2 LQKENI. J lost 10 bases, V lost 5 bases, and 5 bases had no gene match. Looking up the rest from reference TRBV18 and TRBJ1-6 gives the full variable domain: NAGVMQNPRHLVRRRGQEARLRCSPMKGHSHVYWYRQLPEEGLKFMVYLQKENIIDESGMPKERFSAEFPKEGPSILRIQQVVRGDSAAYFCASSGDRRSPLHFGNGTRLTVT.

This clone came up a few times. The CDR3 extends 3 residues past the end of the read, so its final part is completed from the germline J gene. The J gene is TRBJ2-7, the V gene TRBV7-9; unclear D gene. CDR1 is SEHNR and CDR2 is FQNEAQ in the germline V gene (reference sequence). This CDR3 is built from 12 residues. Trimming shortened V by 0 bases and J by 5 bases, and 5 bases separated the two germline ends. The CDR3 spells CASSLAPDEQYF. The DNA read from the CDR3 is TGTGCCAGCAGCTTAGCCCCCGACGAG.

This clone occurred many times. Read coverage stops 3 residues before the CDR3 terminus; the germline J gene supplies the remainder. The V and J genes are TRBV7-3 and TRBJ2-6; D call uncertain. The germline V and J ends were trimmed by 2 bases and 0 bases, with 5 bases remaining between them. This CDR3 contains 15 residues. Germline CDR1 SGHTA, CDR2 FQGTGA. Incomplete CDR3 DNA: TGTGCCAGCAGCTTATTACTCTCTGGGGCCAACGTC. As protein: CASSLLLSGANV. The CDR3 reads in full as CASSLLLSGANVLTF.

This clone was detected many times. The read comes to an end 3 residues before the CDR3 does, leaving the germline J gene to fill in the end. The chain has TRBV20-1 and TRBJ2-7; possible D gene TRBD1, 6 bases. V gave up 7 bases and J gave up 6 bases, with 16 bases separating them. Germline CDR1 DFQATT, CDR2 SNEGSKA (reference sequence). The CDR3 is 12 residues long. The CDR3 bases that were read are TGCAGTGTTCTAGACAGGTTCGGCGAG. Encoded protein: CSVLDRFGE. The entire CDR3 sequence reads CSVLDRFGEQYF.

This clone was picked up many times. Coverage ceases 3 residues before the CDR3 finishes, and the germline J gene fills in the end. The J gene is TRBJ1-4, the V gene TRBV20-1; D possibly corresponds to TRBD1 (5 bases). Trimming shortened V by 0 bases and J by 7 bases, and 15 bases separated the two germline ends. Germline V lookup: CDR1 DFQATT, CDR2 SNEGSKA (reference sequence). The CDR3 has 15 amino acids. Incomplete CDR3 DNA: TGCAGTGCTAGAGATTGGGTCGGGGGTAGTGAAAAA. The encoded protein is CSARDWVGGSEK. The whole CDR3 sequence is CSARDWVGGSEKLFF.

This clone occurred many times. The read comes to an end 3 residues before the CDR3 does, leaving the germline J gene to fill in the end. The genes are TRBV7-6 and TRBJ2-2, with D perhaps matching TRBD1 (5 bases). Germline V gene data show CDR1 as SGHVS and CDR2 as FNYEAQ. This CDR3 has 16 amino acids. V was trimmed by 1 base and J by 7 bases, leaving 16 bases between them. The CDR3 here is CASSLGSAGYNGELFF. The CDR3 bases that were read are TGTGCCAGCAGCTTAGGATCGGCAGGGTATAACGGGGAG.

This clone has a count of ten or more. The read is 3 residues too short to cover the CDR3 end, so that end is filled in from the germline J gene. The chain carries TRBV7-2 and TRBJ1-5; 11 bases agree with TRBD1. The CDR3 totals 15 residues. The germline gives CDR1 SGHTA, CDR2 FQGNSA. J lost 6 bases, V lost 4 bases, and 5 bases had no gene match. The chain's CDR3 is CASSSGTGGRQPQHF. The part of the CDR3 DNA that was read is TGTGCCAGCAGCTCAGGGACAGGGGGTCGTCAGCCC. The full variable domain, completed using reference TRBV7-2 and TRBJ1-5, is GAGVSQSPSNKVTEKGKDVELRCDPISGHTALYWYRQSLGQGLEFLIYFQGNSAPDKSGLPSDRFSAERTGGSVSTLTIQRTQQEDSAVYLCASSSGTGGRQPQHFGDGTRLSIL.

This clone appeared many times. From the germline J gene comes the end of the CDR3, since the read stops 3 residues before it. The chain combines TRBV14 with TRBJ2-3; 9 nucleotides agree with TRBD2. This CDR3 comprises 15 residues. V lost 4 bases, J lost 1 base, and 3 bases stayed unmatched. The V gene's germline CDR1 is SGHDN and CDR2 FVKESK. CDR3 DNA, as far as it was read: TGTGCCAGCAGCCCGCGGGGGGGCGGCACAGATACG. As protein: CASSPRGGGTDT. From start to end, the CDR3 is CASSPRGGGTDTQYF.

A remark on this clone: With the read ending 3 residues before the CDR3 end, the germline J gene is used to fill in that end. The chain is built from TRBV11-2 and TRBJ2-5, with 7 nucleotides matching TRBD2. The CDR3 is 15 residues long. CDR1 is SGHAT and CDR2 is FQNNGV in the germline V gene. V was clipped by 7 bases and J by 7 bases; unmatched bases: 15. The CDR3 reads CASTTNAGERATQYF. The sequenced part of the CDR3 DNA is TGTGCCAGCACCACTAACGCGGGAGAAAGGGCGACC. Variable domain in full (rest from reference TRBV11-2 and TRBJ2-5): EAGVAQSPRYKIIEKRQSVAFWCNPISGHATLYWYQQILGQGPKLLIQFQNNGVVDDSQLPKDRFSAERLKGVDSTLKIQPAKLEDSAVYLCASTTNAGERATQYFGPGTRLLVL.

The table lists this clone with many counts. The missing CDR3 end, 3 residues past where the read stops, is filled in from the germline J gene. The chain employs TRBV19 and TRBJ2-2, with a tentative D call TRBD1 (5 bases). The CDR3 is 16 residues long. The V gene lost 7 bases and the J gene lost 2 bases, with 17 bases spanning the gap. Per the germline V gene, CDR1 is LNHDA and CDR2 is SQIVND (reference sequence). The CDR3 is CASNSRGQLNTGELFF. CDR3 DNA, as far as it was read: TGTGCCAGTAATAGCCGAGGACAATTAAACACCGGGGAG. The full variable domain, rest sourced from reference TRBV19 and TRBJ2-2, is DGGITQSPKYLFRKEGQNVTLSCEQNLNHDAMYWYRQDPGQGLRLIYYSQIVNDFQKGDIAEGYSVSREKKESFPLTVTSAQKNPTAFYLCASNSRGQLNTGELFFGEGSRLTVL.

This clone was recorded at least ten times. The missing CDR3 end, 3 residues past where the read stops, is filled in from the germline J gene. This chain joins TRBV6-4 and TRBJ2-2; D is ambiguous. Trimming took 7 bases from V and 3 from J, leaving 12 bases between them. This CDR3 comprises 14 residues. Germline V gene data show CDR1 as MRHNA and CDR2 as SNTAGT. CDR3 DNA (partial): TGTGCCAGCAAAGAGGCAGGCGACACCGGGGAG. Its translation is CASKEAGDTGE. The entire CDR3 is CASKEAGDTGELFF.

There are many counts of this clone. The read terminates 3 residues before the CDR3 end, so the remaining end is supplied by the germline J gene. The chain carries TRBV10-3 and TRBJ1-1; 7 nucleotides agree with TRBD1. The CDR3 is 13 amino acids. In germline, CDR1 is ENHRY, CDR2 SYGVKD. The chain's CDR3 is CAISYYRGEEAFF. CDR3 DNA (partial): TGTGCCATCAGTTACTACAGGGGCGAAGAA.

This clone was observed at least ten times. The CDR3 end falls 3 residues outside the read, so it is completed with the germline J gene. V gene TRBV20-1 combines with J gene TRBJ2-1, with TRBD1 matching 8 bases. This CDR3 contains 15 residues. V lost 4 bases and J lost 3; bases outside the gene matches: 8. CDR1 and CDR2 (germline): DFQATT, SNEGSKA (reference sequence). The CDR3 sequence is CSATTTGDHYNEQFF. The CDR3 bases that were read are TGCAGTGCTACGACGACAGGGGACCACTACAATGAG.

This clone was seen ten or more times. The read comes to an end 3 residues before the CDR3 does, leaving the germline J gene to fill in the end. The chain joins TRBV10-1 to TRBJ2-3, with 10 nucleotides matching TRBD2. The V and J ends lost 2 bases and 4 bases, in that order; junction bases with no gene match: 6. Germline V gene sequence: CDR1 WNHNN, CDR2 SYGVQD (reference sequence). CDR3 length: 16 residues. The covered CDR3 bases are TGCGCCAGCAGTGAGGGGCTAGCGGGAGCGTCAGATACG. Protein: CASSEGLAGASDT. The CDR3 in full is CASSEGLAGASDTQYF.

This clone occurred many times. From the germline J gene comes the end of the CDR3, since the read stops 3 residues before it. V is TRBV5-6 and J is TRBJ2-7; D unresolved. V dropped 1 base and J dropped 2 bases, with 10 bases sitting between them. Germline CDR1 and CDR2: SGHDT and YYEEEE. This CDR3 spans 14 amino acids. The sequenced CDR3 bases are TGTGCCAGCAGCTTGTGGCAGAGAACCTACGAG. This codes for CASSLWQRTYE. The whole CDR3 sequence reads CASSLWQRTYEQYF.

This clone occurred many times. The CDR3 goes on 3 residues after the read ends, and that part is filled in from the germline J gene. The J gene is TRBJ1-4, the V gene TRBV7-2; TRBD1 aligns across 7 bases. The J segment lost 4 bases and the V segment lost 2 bases, leaving 4 bases of the junction unmatched. The CDR3 contains 15 residues. CDR1 and CDR2 from the germline V gene are SGHTA and FQGNSA. The CDR3 spells CASSLRQGHNEKLFF. The CDR3 DNA, read in part, is TGTGCCAGCAGCTTAAGACAGGGACATAATGAAAAA.

This clone has a count of ten or more. Read data end 3 residues before the CDR3 end; the end is taken from the germline J gene. This sequence joins TRBV30 and TRBJ1-5; 10 bases are shared with TRBD1. The CDR3 runs 13 residues. V dropped 3 bases and J dropped 5; count of bases not matched to a gene: 1. CDR1 and CDR2 from the germline V gene are GTSNPN and SVGIG (reference sequence). Incomplete CDR3 DNA: TGTGCCTGGAGCGGGACAGGGGATCAGCCC. Translating it yields CAWSGTGDQP. The entire CDR3 protein reads CAWSGTGDQPQHF.

Many counts were recorded for this clone. The sequence runs out 3 residues before the end of the CDR3; the remainder is reconstructed from the germline J gene. V usage is TRBV2 and J usage is TRBJ2-6; no clear D gene. CDR3 length: 15 amino acids. V was shortened by 5 bases and J by 0 bases, with 8 bases between the two germline ends. Germline CDR1 is SNHLY and CDR2 is FYNNEI. Incomplete CDR3 DNA: TGTGCCAGCAGTTCAGGATACTCTGGGGCCAACGTC. This sequence encodes CASSSGYSGANV. The full CDR3 is CASSSGYSGANVLTF.

This clone was counted at least ten times. The missing CDR3 end, 3 residues past where the read stops, is filled in from the germline J gene. V and J are TRBV18 and TRBJ2-3; 10 positions match TRBD1. CDR1 is KGHSH, CDR2 LQKENI, per germline. This CDR3 is built from 16 residues. Trimming cost V 3 bases and J 4 bases; bases outside gene matches: 7. The CDR3 spells CASSPPTGQGPDTQYF. The CDR3 DNA, read in part, is TGTGCCAGCTCACCCCCCACGGGACAGGGGCCAGATACG.

This clone was seen many times. The CDR3 is cut off 3 residues early in the read; its end comes from the germline J gene. The chain uses TRBV5-6 and TRBJ1-4; 11 bases fit TRBD1. The CDR3 totals 15 residues. V lost 1 base to trimming and J lost 10 bases; unmatched junction nucleotides: 6. The germline CDR1 and CDR2 sequences are SGHDT and YYEEEE. CDR3 DNA, as far as it was read: TGTGCCAGCAGCTTGTCGCCGGGACAGGGGGGAAAA. Translation: CASSLSPGQGGK. The whole CDR3 protein reads CASSLSPGQGGKLFF.

In its sample, this clone was seen many times. Read coverage stops 3 residues before the CDR3 terminus; the germline J gene supplies the remainder. The chain combines TRBV30 with TRBJ2-2; 7 bases map to TRBD2. The CDR3 contains 14 residues. Per germline, CDR1 GTSNPN and CDR2 SVGIG (reference sequence). J lost 5 bases, V lost 2 bases, and 5 bases had no gene match. The DNA read from the CDR3 is TGTGCCTGGAGTCCTCGGGGAGGGACCGGGGAG. Its protein is CAWSPRGGTGE. In full, the CDR3 is CAWSPRGGTGELFF.

Many counts were recorded for this clone. The read halts 3 residues ahead of the CDR3 end, with the missing end drawn from the germline J gene. This sequence joins TRBV5-1 and TRBJ2-5, with 9 bases identical to TRBD2. V lost 0 bases, J lost 5 bases, and 5 bases stayed unmatched. Germline CDR1 and CDR2: SGHRS and YFSETQ. The CDR3 is 15 residues long. CDR3 DNA (partial): TGCGCCAGCAGCTTGGATAGCGGGAGCGCGGAGACC. It translates to CASSLDSGSAET. The whole CDR3 sequence reads CASSLDSGSAETQYF.

There are many counts of this clone. Read coverage stops 3 residues before the CDR3 terminus; the germline J gene supplies the remainder. The chain links TRBV6-2 or TRBV6-3 to TRBJ2-7; 13 bases align to TRBD2. The CDR3 is 14 residues long. CDR1 is MNHEY and CDR2 is SVGEGT in the germline V gene. Trimming at V came to 6 bases and at J to 6 bases, leaving 5 bases not matched to a gene. CDR3 residues: CASRRTSGSIEQYF. The CDR3 bases that were read are TGTGCCAGCAGACGGACTAGCGGGAGCATCGAG.

At least ten counts were recorded for this clone. With the read ending 3 residues before the CDR3 end, the germline J gene is used to fill in that end. The rearrangement joins TRBV19 to TRBJ2-7, with 8 bases fitting TRBD1. CDR1 and CDR2 from the germline V gene are LNHDA and SQIVND (reference sequence). V was pared by 6 bases and J by 3 bases, with 4 bases of the junction left unmatched. The CDR3 length is 13 residues. The CDR3 sequence: CASSPGQDYEQYF. The sequenced CDR3 bases are TGTGCCAGTAGCCCGGGACAGGACTACGAG.

This clone was counted many times. Coverage ceases 3 residues before the CDR3 finishes, and the germline J gene fills in the end. V usage is TRBV18 and J usage is TRBJ2-7; D may be TRBD1 or TRBD2 (6 bases each). The CDR3 extends over 18 amino acids. The V and J ends lost 3 bases and 6 bases respectively, with 27 bases between them. Per germline, CDR1 KGHSH and CDR2 LQKENI. Incomplete CDR3 DNA: TGTGCCAGCTCACCGAACCCGCGGGACCAGGGGTTTCCCGGCGAG. Amino acids: CASSPNPRDQGFPGE. The CDR3 reads in full as CASSPNPRDQGFPGEQYF.

This clone was seen at least ten times. The read comes to an end 3 residues before the CDR3 does, leaving the germline J gene to fill in the end. The chain has TRBV28 and TRBJ1-5; D uncertain. Deletions cut 1 base from V and 2 bases from J, with 12 bases between. The germline V gene has CDR1 MDHEN and CDR2 SYDVKM. This CDR3 has 16 amino acids. The CDR3 bases that were read are TGTGCCAGCAGTTTATTCCAGGTTGTGGGCAATCAGCCC. Translation: CASSLFQVVGNQP. The full CDR3 protein reads CASSLFQVVGNQPQHF.